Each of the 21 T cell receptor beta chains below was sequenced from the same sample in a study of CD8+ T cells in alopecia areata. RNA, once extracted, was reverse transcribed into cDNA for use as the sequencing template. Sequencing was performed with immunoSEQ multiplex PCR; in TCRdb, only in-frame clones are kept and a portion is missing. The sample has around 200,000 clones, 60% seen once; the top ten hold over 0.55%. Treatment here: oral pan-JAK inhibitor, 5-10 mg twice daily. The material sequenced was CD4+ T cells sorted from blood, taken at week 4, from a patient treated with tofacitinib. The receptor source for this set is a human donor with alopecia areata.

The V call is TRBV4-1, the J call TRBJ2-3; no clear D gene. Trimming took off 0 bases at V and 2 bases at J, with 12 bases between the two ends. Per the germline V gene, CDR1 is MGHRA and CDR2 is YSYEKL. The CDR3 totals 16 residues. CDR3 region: CASSQEYQRYTDTQYF. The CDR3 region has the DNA TGCGCCAGCAGCCAAGAGTACCAACGCTACACAGATACGCAGTATTTT.

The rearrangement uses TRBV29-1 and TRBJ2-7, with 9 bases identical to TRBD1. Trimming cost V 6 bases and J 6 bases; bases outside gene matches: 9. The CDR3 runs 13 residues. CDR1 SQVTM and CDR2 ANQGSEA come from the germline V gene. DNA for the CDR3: TGCAGCGTGAGACCCGACAGGGGGAGCGAGCAGTACTTC. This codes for CSVRPDRGSEQYF.

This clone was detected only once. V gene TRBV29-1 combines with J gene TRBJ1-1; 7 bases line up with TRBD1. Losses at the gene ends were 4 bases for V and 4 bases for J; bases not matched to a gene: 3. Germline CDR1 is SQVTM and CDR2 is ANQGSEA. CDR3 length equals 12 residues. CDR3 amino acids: CSVVAGGTEAFF. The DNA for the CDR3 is TGCAGCGTTGTGGCAGGGGGCACTGAAGCTTTCTTT.

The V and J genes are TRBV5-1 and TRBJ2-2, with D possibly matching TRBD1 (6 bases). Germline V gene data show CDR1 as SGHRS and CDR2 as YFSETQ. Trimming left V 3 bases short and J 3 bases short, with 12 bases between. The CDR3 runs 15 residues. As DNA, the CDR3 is TGCGCCAGCAGCTGGCAGGGGCCGGACACCGGGGAGCTGTTTTTT. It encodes CASSWQGPDTGELFF. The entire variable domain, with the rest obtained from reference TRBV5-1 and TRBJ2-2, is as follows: KAGVTQTPRYLIKTRGQQVTLSCSPISGHRSVSWYQQTPGQGLQFLFEYFSETQRNKGNFPGRFSGRQFSNSRSEMNVSTLELGDSALYLCASSWQGPDTGELFFGEGSRLTVL.

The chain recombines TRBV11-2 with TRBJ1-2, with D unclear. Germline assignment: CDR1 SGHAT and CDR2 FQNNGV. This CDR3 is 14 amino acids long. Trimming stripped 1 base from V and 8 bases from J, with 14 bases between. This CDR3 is CASSLVATPGGYTF. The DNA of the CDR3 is TGTGCCAGCAGCTTAGTCGCGACCCCGGGGGGCTACACCTTC.

CDR3: CSVERGTMNTEAFF. DNA for the CDR3: TGCAGCGTTGAGAGGGGGACCATGAACACTGAAGCTTTCTTT. This chain joins TRBV29-1 and TRBJ1-1; the D gene is possibly TRBD1 (6 bases). Germline-derived CDR1 and CDR2 are SQVTM and ANQGSEA. V was trimmed by 3 bases and J by 0 bases, leaving 11 bases between them. CDR3 length equals 14 residues.

The CDR3 DNA follows: TGTGCCACCAGCTCCATAGCGGGAGTTAACTTCGGGGAGCTGTTTTTT. Protein: CATSSIAGVNFGELFF. The chain carries TRBV15 and TRBJ2-2; 9 nucleotides line up with TRBD2. The germline V gene has CDR1 LNHNV and CDR2 YYDKDF (reference sequence). With 5 bases clipped from V and 7 bases from J, the junction kept 11 bases outside the gene matches. The CDR3 totals 16 residues.

The CDR3 protein is CAYGPGETQYF. The CDR3 region has the DNA TGTGCCTACGGGCCTGGGGAGACCCAGTACTTC. This rearrangement joins TRBV30 to TRBJ2-5; D call uncertain. CDR1 GTSNPN and CDR2 SVGIG come from the germline V gene (reference sequence). V shed 7 bases and J shed 5 bases, with 11 bases lying between them. The CDR3 length is 11 residues.

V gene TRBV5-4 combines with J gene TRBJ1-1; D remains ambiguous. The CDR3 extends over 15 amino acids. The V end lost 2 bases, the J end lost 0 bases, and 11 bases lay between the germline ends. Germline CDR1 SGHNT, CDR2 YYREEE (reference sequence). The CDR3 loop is CASSLPGTLNTEAFF. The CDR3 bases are TGTGCCAGCAGCTTACCGGGAACCCTGAACACTGAAGCTTTCTTT. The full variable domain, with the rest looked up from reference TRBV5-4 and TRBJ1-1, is ETGVTQSPTHLIKTRGQQVTLRCSSQSGHNTVSWYQQALGQGPQFIFQYYREEENGRGNFPPRFSGLQFPNYSSELNVNALELDDSALYLCASSLPGTLNTEAFFGQGTRLTVV.

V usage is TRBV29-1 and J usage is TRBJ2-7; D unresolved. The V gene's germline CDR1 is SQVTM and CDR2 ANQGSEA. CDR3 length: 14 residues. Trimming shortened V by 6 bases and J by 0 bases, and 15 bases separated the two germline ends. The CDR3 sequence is CSVARSGGSYEQYF. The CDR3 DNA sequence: TGCAGCGTCGCGAGGTCGGGCGGCTCCTACGAGCAGTACTTC.

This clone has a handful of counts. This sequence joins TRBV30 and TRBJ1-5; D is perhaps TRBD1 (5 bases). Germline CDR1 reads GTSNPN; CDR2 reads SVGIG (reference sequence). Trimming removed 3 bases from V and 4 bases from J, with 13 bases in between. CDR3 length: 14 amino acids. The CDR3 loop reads CAWSGTAINQPQHF. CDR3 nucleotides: TGTGCCTGGAGCGGGACCGCTATTAATCAGCCCCAGCATTTT.

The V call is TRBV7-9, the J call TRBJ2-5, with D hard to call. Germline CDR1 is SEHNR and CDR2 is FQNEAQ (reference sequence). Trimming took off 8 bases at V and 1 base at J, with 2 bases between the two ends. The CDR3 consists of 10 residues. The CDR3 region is CASGQETQYF. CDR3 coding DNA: TGTGCCAGCGGCCAAGAGACCCAGTACTTC. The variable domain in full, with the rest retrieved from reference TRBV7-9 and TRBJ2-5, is DTGVSQNPRHKITKRGQNVTFRCDPISEHNRLYWYRQTLGQGPEFLTYFQNEAQLEKSRLLSDRFSAERPKGSFSTLEIQRTEQGDSAMYLCASGQETQYFGPGTRLLVL.

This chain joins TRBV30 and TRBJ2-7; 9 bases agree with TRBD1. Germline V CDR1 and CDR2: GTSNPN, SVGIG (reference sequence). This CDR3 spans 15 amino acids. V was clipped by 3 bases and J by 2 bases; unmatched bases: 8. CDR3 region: CAWRPGQGGPYEQYF. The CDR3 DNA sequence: TGTGCCTGGAGACCGGGACAGGGAGGTCCCTACGAGCAGTACTTC.

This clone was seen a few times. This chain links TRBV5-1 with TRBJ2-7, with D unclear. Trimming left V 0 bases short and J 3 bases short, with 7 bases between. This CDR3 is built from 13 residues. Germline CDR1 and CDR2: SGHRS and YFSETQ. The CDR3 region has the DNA TGCGCCAGCAGCTTGGAACTGCTCTACGAGCAGTACTTC. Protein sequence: CASSLELLYEQYF. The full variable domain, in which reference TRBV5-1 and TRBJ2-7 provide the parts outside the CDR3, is KAGVTQTPRYLIKTRGQQVTLSCSPISGHRSVSWYQQTPGQGLQFLFEYFSETQRNKGNFPGRFSGRQFSNSRSEMNVSTLELGDSALYLCASSLELLYEQYFGPGTRLTVT.

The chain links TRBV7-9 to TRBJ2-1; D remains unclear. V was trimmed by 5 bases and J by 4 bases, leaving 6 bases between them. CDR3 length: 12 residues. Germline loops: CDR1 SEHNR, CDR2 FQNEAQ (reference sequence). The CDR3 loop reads CASSAPYNEQFF. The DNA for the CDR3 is TGTGCCAGCAGCGCTCCTTACAATGAGCAGTTCTTC.

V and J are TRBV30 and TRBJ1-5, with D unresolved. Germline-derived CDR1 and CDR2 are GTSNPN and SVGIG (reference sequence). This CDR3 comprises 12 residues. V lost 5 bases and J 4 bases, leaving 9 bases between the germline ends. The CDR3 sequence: CAWGGQNQPQHF. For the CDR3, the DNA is TGTGCCTGGGGTGGGCAGAATCAGCCCCAGCATTTT.

The CDR3 sequence is CACLNYGYTF. CDR3 sequence (DNA): TGTGCCTGTTTGAACTATGGCTACACCTTC. The chain uses TRBV30 and TRBJ1-2; D call uncertain. The germline gives CDR1 GTSNPN, CDR2 SVGIG (reference sequence). The CDR3 has 10 amino acids. V dropped 6 bases and J dropped 2 bases, with 4 bases sitting between them. The variable domain in full, completed from reference TRBV30 and TRBJ1-2, reads SQTIHQWPATLVQPVGSPLSLECTVEGTSNPNLYWYRQAAGRGLQLLFYSVGIGQISSEVPQNLSASRPQDRQFILSSKKLLLSDSGFYLCACLNYGYTFGSGTRLTVV.

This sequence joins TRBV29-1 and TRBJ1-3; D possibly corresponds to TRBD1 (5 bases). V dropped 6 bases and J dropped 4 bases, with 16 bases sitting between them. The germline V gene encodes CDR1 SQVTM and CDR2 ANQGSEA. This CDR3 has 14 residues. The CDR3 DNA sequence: TGCAGCGTCGCCCCGGACATCGGAGGAAACACCATATATTTT. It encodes CSVAPDIGGNTIYF. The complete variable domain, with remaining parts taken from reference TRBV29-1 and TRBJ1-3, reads SAVISQKPSRDICQRGTSLTIQCQVDSQVTMMFWYRQQPGQSLTLIATANQGSEATYESGFVIDKFPISRPNLTFSTLTVSNMSPEDSSIYLCSVAPDIGGNTIYFGEGSWLTVV.

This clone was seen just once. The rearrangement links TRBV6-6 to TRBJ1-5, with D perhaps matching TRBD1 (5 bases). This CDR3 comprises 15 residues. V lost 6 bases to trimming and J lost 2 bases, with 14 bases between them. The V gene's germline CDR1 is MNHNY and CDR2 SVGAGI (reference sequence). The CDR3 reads CASRGTGIGNQPQHF. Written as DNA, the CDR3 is TGTGCCAGCAGAGGGACGGGGATAGGCAATCAGCCCCAGCATTTT.

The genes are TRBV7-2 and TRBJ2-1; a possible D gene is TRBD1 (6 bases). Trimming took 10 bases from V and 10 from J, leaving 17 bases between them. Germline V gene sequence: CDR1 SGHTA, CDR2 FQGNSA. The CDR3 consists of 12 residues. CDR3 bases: TGTGCCACCCAGGTAGGACAGAGCGAGCAGTTCTTC. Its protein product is CATQVGQSEQFF.

The chain's CDR3 is CAWSVTLGNTEAFF. CDR3 sequence (DNA): TGTGCCTGGAGTGTAACCCTTGGGAACACTGAAGCTTTCTTT. The chain joins TRBV30 to TRBJ1-1; D unresolved. Trimming removed 0 bases at V and 1 base at J, with 9 bases between. Germline V gene lookup returns CDR1 GTSNPN and CDR2 SVGIG (reference sequence). The CDR3 is 14 amino acids.